This T cell receptor (beta chain) comes out of a study of shared clonotypes between healthy human individuals. Study background: Per-donor plates numbered three CD4 naive, three CD4 memory, two CD8 naive and one CD8 memory. General observations from the study: There were few donors, and this limited the genetic and exposure-history diversity represented.

This CDR3 comprises 16 residues. Germline CDR1 reads LNHNV; CDR2 reads YYDKDF (reference sequence). The V and J ends lost 0 bases and 4 bases, in that order; junction bases with no gene match: 9. Only one count was recorded for this clone. The antigen remains unidentified. Here immunoSEQ multiplex PCR was the method, and the copy in TCRdb shows in-frame clones only, minus some. This table holds roughly 2.2 million clones, approximately 95% found once. Adult donors, all healthy and HIV-negative, had no recent acute infections or vaccinations. All of the donors resided in Nashville, Tennessee, and each was a Caucasian adult.

The V and J genes are TRBV15 and TRBJ2-7; 7 nucleotides align to TRBD2. The TCR comes from a man aged 18 to 29 in good health. Some clones in this sample may be carry-over from other donors' samples. Sample: naive CD4+ T cells from PBMCs. Stated subset: CD45RA+ positively selected. CDR3 DNA: TGTGCCACCAGCAGAGATGCCTGGGGTAGCGGGTACGAGCAGTACTTC. Translated, it gives CATSRDAWGSGYEQYF. Full variable domain (rest looked up from reference TRBV15 and TRBJ2-7): DAMVIQNPRYQVTQFGKPVTLSCSQTLNHNVMYWYQQKSSQAPKLLFHYYDKDFNNEADTPDNFQSRRPNTSFCFLDIRSPGLGDTAMYLCATSRDAWGSGYEQYFGPGTRLTVT.